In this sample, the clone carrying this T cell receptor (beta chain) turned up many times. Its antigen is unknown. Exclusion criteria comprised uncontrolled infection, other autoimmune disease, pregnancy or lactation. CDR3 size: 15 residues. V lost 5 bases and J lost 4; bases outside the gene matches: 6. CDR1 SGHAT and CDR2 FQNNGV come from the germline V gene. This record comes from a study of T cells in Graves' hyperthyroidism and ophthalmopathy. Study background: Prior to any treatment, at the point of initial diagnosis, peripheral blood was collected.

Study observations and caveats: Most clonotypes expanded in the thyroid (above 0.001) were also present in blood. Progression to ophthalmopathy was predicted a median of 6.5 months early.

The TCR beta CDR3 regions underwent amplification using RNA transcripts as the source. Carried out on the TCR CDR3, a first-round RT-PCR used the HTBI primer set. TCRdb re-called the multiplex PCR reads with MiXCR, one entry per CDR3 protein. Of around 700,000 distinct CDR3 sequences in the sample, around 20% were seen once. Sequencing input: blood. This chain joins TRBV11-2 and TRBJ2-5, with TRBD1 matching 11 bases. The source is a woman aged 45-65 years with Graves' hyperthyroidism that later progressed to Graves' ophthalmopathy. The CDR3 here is CASSPDRGLIETQYF. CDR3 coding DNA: TGTGCCAGCAGCCCGGACAGGGGGCTCATAGAGACCCAGTACTTC.